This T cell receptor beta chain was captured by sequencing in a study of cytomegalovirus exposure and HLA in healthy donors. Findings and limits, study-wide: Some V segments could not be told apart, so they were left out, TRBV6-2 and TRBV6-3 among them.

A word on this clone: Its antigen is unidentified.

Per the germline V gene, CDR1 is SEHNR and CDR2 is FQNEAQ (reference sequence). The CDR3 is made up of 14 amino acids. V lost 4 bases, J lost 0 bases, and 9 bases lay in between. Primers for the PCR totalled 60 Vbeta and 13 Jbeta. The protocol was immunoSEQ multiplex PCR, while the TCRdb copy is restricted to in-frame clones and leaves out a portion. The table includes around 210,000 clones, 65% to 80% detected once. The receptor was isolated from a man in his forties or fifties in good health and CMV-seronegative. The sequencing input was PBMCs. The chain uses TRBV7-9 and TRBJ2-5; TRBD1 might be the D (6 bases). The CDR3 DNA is TGTGCCAGCAGCTCCGGGACACACCAAGAGACCCAGTACTTC. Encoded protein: CASSSGTHQETQYF.